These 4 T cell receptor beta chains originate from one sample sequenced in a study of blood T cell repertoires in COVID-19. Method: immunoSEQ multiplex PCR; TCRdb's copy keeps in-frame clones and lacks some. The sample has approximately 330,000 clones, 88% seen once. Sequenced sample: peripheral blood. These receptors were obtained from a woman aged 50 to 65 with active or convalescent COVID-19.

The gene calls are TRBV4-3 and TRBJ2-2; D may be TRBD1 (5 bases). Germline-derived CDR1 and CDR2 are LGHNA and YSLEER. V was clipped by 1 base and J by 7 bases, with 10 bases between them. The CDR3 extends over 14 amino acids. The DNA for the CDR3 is TGCGCCAGCAGCCAAGTGACAGTGGGCGGGGAGCTGTTTTTT. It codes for CASSQVTVGGELFF.

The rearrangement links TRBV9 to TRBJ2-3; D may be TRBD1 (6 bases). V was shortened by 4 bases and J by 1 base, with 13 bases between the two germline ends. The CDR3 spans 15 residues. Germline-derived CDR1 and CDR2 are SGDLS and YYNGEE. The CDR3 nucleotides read TGTGCCAGCAGCAAGACAGGTGGACGCACAGATACGCAGTATTTT. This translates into CASSKTGGRTDTQYF.

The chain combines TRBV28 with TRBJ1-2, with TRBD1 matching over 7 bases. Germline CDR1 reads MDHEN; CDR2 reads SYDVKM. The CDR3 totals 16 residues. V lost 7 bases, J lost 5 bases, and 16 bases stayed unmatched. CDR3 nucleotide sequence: TGTGCCAGCAAGTCGATGAGGACAGGTGAAGGTTATGGCTACACCTTC. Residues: CASKSMRTGEGYGYTF.

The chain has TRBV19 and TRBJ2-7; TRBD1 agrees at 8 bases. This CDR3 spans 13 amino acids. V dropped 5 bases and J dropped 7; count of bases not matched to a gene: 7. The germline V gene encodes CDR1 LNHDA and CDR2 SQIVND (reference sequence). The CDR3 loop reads CASSGQGAREQYF. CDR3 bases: TGTGCCAGTAGTGGTCAGGGGGCAAGAGAGCAGTACTTC.